A single sample gave rise to the 27 T cell receptor beta chains below, sequenced in a study of blood T cell repertoires in COVID-19 (TCRdb year 2020). Library method: the immunoSEQ multiplex PCR assay. TCRdb holds this immuneACCESS table with in-frame rearrangements only. Some clones are missing; in checked studies, unresolved V genes explain under half, and the rest has no known cause. Across this sample there are some 300,000 clones, with roughly 88% seen only once. Over 6% of the sample is held by the ten biggest clonotypes. Sequenced material: peripheral blood. The receptors derive from a woman aged 30 to 39 who had recovered from COVID-19.

This clone was detected once. The CDR3 sequence is CASSSSGEIYGYTF. Written as DNA, the CDR3 is TGTGCCAGCAGTTCTTCAGGGGAGATCTATGGCTACACCTTC. The rearrangement uses TRBV28 and TRBJ1-2, with D possibly TRBD1 on 6 matching bases. The CDR3 extends over 14 amino acids. CDR1 and CDR2 from the germline V gene are MDHEN and SYDVKM. Trimming took off 4 bases at V and 4 bases at J, with 13 bases between the two ends.

V usage is TRBV29-1 and J usage is TRBJ2-1, with 7 positions matching TRBD2. V was pared by 3 bases and J by 7 bases, with 9 bases of the junction left unmatched. There are 14 residues in the CDR3. The germline gives CDR1 SQVTM, CDR2 ANQGSEA. The chain's CDR3 is CSVDSGLAANEQFF. CDR3 nucleotide sequence: TGCAGCGTTGATTCGGGTCTAGCGGCAAATGAGCAGTTCTTC.

The rearrangement uses TRBV28 and TRBJ2-7, with TRBD1 as a possible D gene (6 bases). Per germline, CDR1 MDHEN and CDR2 SYDVKM. CDR3 length: 12 amino acids. The V end was cut by 5 bases, the J end by 6 bases, with 11 bases between. The CDR3 DNA sequence: TGTGCCAGCAGTCCACAGGGAACCGAGCAGTACTTC. This sequence encodes CASSPQGTEQYF.

This clone was found once. The V and J genes are TRBV12-3 or TRBV12-4 and TRBJ1-4; tentatively, D is TRBD1 (6 bases). With 7 bases removed from V and 10 bases from J, the gap between germline ends came to 16 bases. The CDR3 runs 13 residues. The CDR3 DNA reads TGTGCCAGCAATGAACAGGGTTTGGGAAAACTGTTTTTT. Translating gives CASNEQGLGKLFF.

The V gene is TRBV21-1, the J gene TRBJ2-1; the table's D call of TRBD2 was not tested on the DNA. TRBV21-1 is annotated as a pseudogene. The CDR3 length is 15 residues. CDR3 DNA sequence: TGTGCCACCCAGCGCTTTGGGTGCTCCTACAATGAGCAGTTCTTC. It encodes CATQRFGCSYNEQFF.

The chain employs TRBV28 and TRBJ1-1; no definite D call. CDR1 and CDR2 (germline): MDHEN, SYDVKM. Trimming took off 5 bases at V and 6 bases at J, with 13 bases between the two ends. The CDR3 loop spans 13 amino acids. DNA for the CDR3: TGTGCCAGCAGTGTCAGAGGAGGTGCTGAAGCTTTCTTT. Protein sequence: CASSVRGGAEAFF.

The gene calls are TRBV24-1 and TRBJ2-3; D not resolved. V lost 7 bases and J lost 3, with 7 bases in between. This CDR3 is built from 12 residues. CDR1 is KGHDR and CDR2 is SFDVKD in the germline V gene. This chain's CDR3 is CATSAGTDTQYF. The DNA of the CDR3 is TGTGCCACCAGCGCCGGGACAGATACGCAGTATTTT.

The chain combines TRBV9 with TRBJ1-2; 8 nucleotides agree with TRBD1. There are 15 residues in the CDR3. V gave up 6 bases and J gave up 7 bases; unmatched junction bases: 14. The germline gives CDR1 SGDLS, CDR2 YYNGEE. The CDR3 sequence is CASTLPGQGGGGYTF. As DNA, the CDR3 is TGTGCCAGCACCCTCCCCGGACAGGGAGGAGGTGGCTACACCTTC.

V usage is TRBV3-1 (or the pseudogene TRBV3-2) and J usage is TRBJ1-1; 7 bases line up with TRBD1. The germline CDR1 and CDR2 sequences are LGHDT and YNNKEL (reference sequence). V was pared by 4 bases and J by 1 base, with 6 bases of the junction left unmatched. The CDR3 runs to 15 residues. The CDR3 sequence: CASSLVTGRNTEAFF. The CDR3 region has the DNA TGTGCCAGCAGCCTAGTGACAGGGAGGAACACTGAAGCTTTCTTT.

The rearrangement links TRBV12-2 to TRBJ2-1; TRBD1, the table's D call, was not compared with the DNA. TRBV12-2 is noted as a pseudogene. There are 15 residues in the CDR3. CDR3 DNA: TGTGCAAGTCGCCCTAACCGGGACACCCACAATGAGCAGTTCTTC. It encodes CASRPNRDTHNEQFF.

The chain is built from TRBV28 and TRBJ2-5, with D perhaps matching TRBD2 (7 bases). The CDR3 runs 14 residues. CDR1 is MDHEN, CDR2 SYDVKM, per germline. Trimming stripped 6 bases from V and 4 bases from J, with 15 bases between. CDR3 DNA: TGTGCCAGCAGCCTAGGGGGGGTTAGAGAGACCCAGTACTTC. Protein: CASSLGGVRETQYF.

Only a few counts were recorded for this clone. The chain uses TRBV7-2 and TRBJ1-1; no definite D call. This CDR3 comprises 13 residues. Deletions cut 1 base from V and 6 bases from J, with 9 bases between. Germline CDR1 is SGHTA and CDR2 is FQGNSA. This CDR3 reads CASSLVTPAEAFF. The CDR3, as DNA: TGTGCCAGCAGCTTAGTAACCCCAGCTGAAGCTTTCTTT.

This clone showed up just once. V and J are TRBV5-6 and TRBJ2-7, with D tentatively TRBD1 (6 bases). Trimming shortened V by 0 bases and J by 9 bases, and 13 bases separated the two germline ends. Germline CDR1 is SGHDT and CDR2 is YYEEEE. The CDR3 runs to 13 residues. CDR3 nucleotides: TGTGCCAGCAGCTTGGACAGGGACCCTCGGCAGTACTTC. Its protein product is CASSLDRDPRQYF.

The chain uses TRBV9 and TRBJ2-7, with D tentatively TRBD2 (6 bases). The V gene's germline CDR1 is SGDLS and CDR2 YYNGEE. The CDR3 has 15 residues. V shed 4 bases and J shed 6 bases, with 20 bases lying between them. In nucleotides, the CDR3 is TGTGCCAGCAGCCCCGGGACGACGGGGGAATTCGAGCAGTACTTC. Protein product: CASSPGTTGEFEQYF.

This rearrangement joins TRBV7-9 to TRBJ2-6; D perhaps matches TRBD1 (7 bases). This CDR3 has 18 residues. V was trimmed by 0 bases and J by 0 bases, leaving 12 bases between them. Germline CDR1 is SEHNR and CDR2 is FQNEAQ (reference sequence). CDR3 bases: TGTGCCAGCAGCTTAGCGCGGGACAGAAGCTCTGGGGCCAACGTCCTGACTTTC. The encoded protein is CASSLARDRSSGANVLTF.

This chain connects TRBV14 to TRBJ1-2; the match to TRBD1 covers 7 bases. The CDR3 loop spans 13 amino acids. Germline lookup yields CDR1 SGHDN and CDR2 FVKESK. V lost 4 bases to trimming and J lost 9 bases; unmatched junction nucleotides: 8. CDR3 in amino acids: CASSLPRQGSYTF. In DNA form, the CDR3 reads TGTGCCAGCAGCCTACCAAGACAGGGCAGCTACACCTTC. Together with reference TRBV14 and TRBJ1-2, the CDR3 gives the full variable domain: EAGVTQFPSHSVIEKGQTVTLRCDPISGHDNLYWYRRVMGKEIKFLLHFVKESKQDESGMPNNRFLAERTGGTYSTLKVQPAELEDSGVYFCASSLPRQGSYTFGSGTRLTVV.

This clone has only one observation. The gene calls are TRBV5-1 and TRBJ1-2, with TRBD1 identical over 7 bases. Germline CDR1 SGHRS, CDR2 YFSETQ. This CDR3 comprises 13 residues. Unmatched junction bases numbered 13, after V lost 4 bases and J lost 13 bases. CDR3 residues: CASSPGDSPFGTF. CDR3 sequence (DNA): TGCGCCAGCAGCCCCGGGGACAGCCCGTTCGGCACCTTC.

This chain joins TRBV7-9 and TRBJ1-3; 8 nucleotides align to TRBD1. The CDR3 runs 15 residues. V lost 5 bases and J lost 11; bases outside the gene matches: 14. Germline lookup yields CDR1 SEHNR and CDR2 FQNEAQ (reference sequence). CDR3 DNA: TGTGCCAGCAGCGCGAATCGGACAGGGCGAAGGGCCATATATTTT. Residues: CASSANRTGRRAIYF. The full variable domain, with the rest looked up from reference TRBV7-9 and TRBJ1-3, is DTGVSQNPRHKITKRGQNVTFRCDPISEHNRLYWYRQTLGQGPEFLTYFQNEAQLEKSRLLSDRFSAERPKGSFSTLEIQRTEQGDSAMYLCASSANRTGRRAIYFGEGSWLTVV.

The chain links TRBV7-3 to TRBJ2-1, with no clear D. This CDR3 spans 14 amino acids. The germline V and J ends were trimmed by 4 bases and 5 bases, with 12 bases remaining between them. From germline, CDR1 is SGHTA and CDR2 FQGTGA. CDR3 coding DNA: TGTGCCAGCAGCTCCCGTCCCTATAACAATGAGCAGTTCTTC. Amino acid sequence: CASSSRPYNNEQFF. The variable domain in full, completed from reference TRBV7-3 and TRBJ2-1, reads GAGVSQTPSNKVTEKGKYVELRCDPISGHTALYWYRQSLGQGPEFLIYFQGTGAADDSGLPNDRFFAVRPEGSVSTLKIQRTERGDSAVYLCASSSRPYNNEQFFGPGTRLTVL.

V is TRBV7-2 and J is TRBJ2-3; D perhaps matches TRBD2 (6 bases). The CDR3 covers 15 residues. Germline V CDR1 and CDR2: SGHTA, FQGNSA. V shed 3 bases and J shed 0 bases, with 10 bases lying between them. This CDR3 is CASSLGGESTDTQYF. CDR3 sequence (DNA): TGTGCCAGCAGCTTGGGCGGGGAGAGCACAGATACGCAGTATTTT. Combining the CDR3 with reference TRBV7-2 and TRBJ2-3 gives the whole variable domain GAGVSQSPSNKVTEKGKDVELRCDPISGHTALYWYRQSLGQGLEFLIYFQGNSAPDKSGLPSDRFSAERTGGSVSTLTIQRTQQEDSAVYLCASSLGGESTDTQYFGPGTRLTVL.

The rearrangement joins TRBV7-3 to TRBJ1-1, with D unclear. The V gene lost 6 bases and the J gene lost 2 bases, with 10 bases spanning the gap. The CDR3 has 13 amino acids. Germline CDR1 reads SGHTA; CDR2 reads FQGTGA. This chain's CDR3 is CASSDPGNTEAFF. CDR3 coding DNA: TGTGCCAGCAGTGATCCGGGAAACACTGAAGCTTTCTTT.

Written as DNA, the CDR3 is TGTGCCAGTAGTATAGGTGTGAGGGACCAAGAGACCCAGTACTTC. This gives the protein CASSIGVRDQETQYF. The J gene is TRBJ2-5, the V gene TRBV19; TRBD2 might be the D (5 bases). V lost 1 base and J lost 0, with 9 bases in between. Germline V lookup: CDR1 LNHDA, CDR2 SQIVND (reference sequence). The CDR3 length is 15 residues. Supplemented by reference TRBV19 and TRBJ2-5, the full variable domain reads DGGITQSPKYLFRKEGQNVTLSCEQNLNHDAMYWYRQDPGQGLRLIYYSQIVNDFQKGDIAEGYSVSREKKESFPLTVTSAQKNPTAFYLCASSIGVRDQETQYFGPGTRLLVL.

The V gene is TRBV11-2, the J gene TRBJ1-1; TRBD1 matches at 7 bases. This CDR3 spans 13 amino acids. The ends lost 7 bases at V and 8 bases at J; junction bases unmatched: 10. Germline CDR1 reads SGHAT; CDR2 reads FQNNGV. This CDR3 reads CASTLVLGQEAFF. CDR3 sequence (DNA): TGTGCCAGCACCCTAGTCCTGGGACAGGAAGCTTTCTTT. Using reference TRBV11-2 and TRBJ1-1 for the parts outside the CDR3, the full variable domain is EAGVAQSPRYKIIEKRQSVAFWCNPISGHATLYWYQQILGQGPKLLIQFQNNGVVDDSQLPKDRFSAERLKGVDSTLKIQPAKLEDSAVYLCASTLVLGQEAFFGQGTRLTVV.

The V and J genes are TRBV12-3 or TRBV12-4 and TRBJ1-2, with 8 bases fitting TRBD1. This CDR3 region has 13 residues. The J segment lost 8 bases and the V segment lost 5 bases, leaving 7 bases of the junction unmatched. The CDR3 sequence is CASSQQGARGYTF. The CDR3 DNA reads TGTGCCAGCAGTCAGCAGGGGGCGCGGGGCTACACCTTC.

The chain carries TRBV18 and TRBJ1-4; no definite D call. Germline CDR1 reads KGHSH; CDR2 reads LQKENI. V lost 3 bases and J 4 bases, leaving 6 bases between the germline ends. This CDR3 spans 13 amino acids. The CDR3, as DNA: TGTGCCAGCTCACCGGCCCTTAATGAAAAACTGTTTTTT. This translates into CASSPALNEKLFF.

V and J are TRBV6-6 and TRBJ1-4; D remains unclear. CDR1 and CDR2 (germline): MNHNY, SVGAGI (reference sequence). V was pared by 6 bases and J by 4 bases, with 18 bases between. This CDR3 spans 16 amino acids. CDR3 nucleotides: TGTGCCAGCAGACCCCGCAGCTTAGCCCTTAATGAAAAACTGTTTTTT. Encoded protein: CASRPRSLALNEKLFF.

The chain combines TRBV5-1 with TRBJ1-2, with TRBD1 as a possible D gene (5 bases). Germline V lookup: CDR1 SGHRS, CDR2 YFSETQ. The V and J ends lost 3 bases and 2 bases respectively, with 14 bases between them. The CDR3 extends over 15 amino acids. The CDR3 sequence: CASSSGGAENYGYTF. The CDR3 coding sequence is TGCGCCAGCAGCTCCGGAGGGGCGGAAAACTATGGCTACACCTTC.